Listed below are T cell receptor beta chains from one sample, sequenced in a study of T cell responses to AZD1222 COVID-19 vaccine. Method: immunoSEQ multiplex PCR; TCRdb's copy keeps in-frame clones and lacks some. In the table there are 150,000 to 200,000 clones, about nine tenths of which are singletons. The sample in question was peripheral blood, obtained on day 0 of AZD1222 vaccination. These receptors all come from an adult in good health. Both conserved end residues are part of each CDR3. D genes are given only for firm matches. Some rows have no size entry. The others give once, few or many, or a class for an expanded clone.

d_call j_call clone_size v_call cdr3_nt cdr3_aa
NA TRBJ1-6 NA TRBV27 TGTGCCAGCCTCTCCCGATTTAGCTCCTATAATTCACCCCTCCACTTT CASLSRFSSYNSPLHF
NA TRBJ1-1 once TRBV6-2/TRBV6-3 TGTGCCAGCAGTTCCGATACCTTGAACACTGAAGCTTTCTTT CASSSDTLNTEAFF
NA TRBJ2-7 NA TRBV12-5 TGTGCTAGTGGTTTTGACACAGGGTACGAGCAGTACTTC CASGFDTGYEQYF
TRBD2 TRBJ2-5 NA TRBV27 TGTGCCAGCAGAGATAGCGGGGGGGCCGGAGAGACCCAGTACTTC CASRDSGGAGETQYF
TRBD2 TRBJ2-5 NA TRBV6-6 TGTGCCAGCAGTTTGAAGCGGGGGCTACAAGAGACCCAGTACTTC CASSLKRGLQETQYF
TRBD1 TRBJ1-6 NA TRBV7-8 TGTGCCAGCAGCTCGACAGGGGGGATCAGGCCCCTCCACTTT CASSSTGGIRPLHF
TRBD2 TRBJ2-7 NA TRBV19 TGTGCCAGTAGTATAGGGACCGGGACTAGCGGCTCGCGGCAGTACTTC CASSIGTGTSGSRQYF
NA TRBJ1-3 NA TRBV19 TGTGCCAGTAGTATTGGGGTCTCCTCTGGAAACACCATATATTTT CASSIGVSSGNTIYF
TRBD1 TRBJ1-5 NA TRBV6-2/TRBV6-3 TGTGCCAGCAGTAGGGGAACAGGGGTCAGCAATCAGCCCCAGCATTTT CASSRGTGVSNQPQHF
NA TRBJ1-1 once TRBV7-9 TGTGCCAGCAGCGCTCAGGGAGGGGACACTGAAGCTTTCTTT CASSAQGGDTEAFF
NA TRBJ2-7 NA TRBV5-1 TGCGCCAGCACCTCTAGCAGGGACGAGCAGTACTTC CASTSSRDEQYF
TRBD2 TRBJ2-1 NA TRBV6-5 TGTGCCAGCACCCAGCGGACTAGCGGGGGCTATGAGCAGTTCTTC CASTQRTSGGYEQFF
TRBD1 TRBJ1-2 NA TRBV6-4 TGTGCCAGCAGTACTAGGACAGGGGGCCAATTTAACTATGGCTACACCTTC CASSTRTGGQFNYGYTF
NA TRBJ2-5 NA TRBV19 TGTGCCAGTAGTATTAGCAGGGCTGAGACCCAGTACTTC CASSISRAETQYF
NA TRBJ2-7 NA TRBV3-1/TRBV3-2 TGTGCCAGCAGCCAAGGGGACACCCTCGGCCCGTACTTC CASSQGDTLGPYF
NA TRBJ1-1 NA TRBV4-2 TGTGCCAGCAGCCAACTGGGCCTCAGCACTGAAGCTTTCTTT CASSQLGLSTEAFF
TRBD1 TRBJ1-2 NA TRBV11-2 TGTGCCAGCAGCCTAGGAGTACAGGGGTATGGCTACACCTTC CASSLGVQGYGYTF
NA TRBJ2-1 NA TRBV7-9 TGTGCCAGCAGTCTGAGTGGAAATGAGCAGTTCTTC CASSLSGNEQFF
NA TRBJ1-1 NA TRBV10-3 TGTGCCATCAGTGAGGATCCGGGGCCGAACACTGAAGCTTTCTTT CAISEDPGPNTEAFF
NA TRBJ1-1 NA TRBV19 TGTGCCAGTAGTCCGCCAGCAGGCGGATACACTGAAGCTTTCTTT CASSPPAGGYTEAFF
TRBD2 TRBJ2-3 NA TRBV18 TGTGCCACCGCCCTCGGGGGGGCGGTAGATACGCAGTATTTT CATALGGAVDTQYF
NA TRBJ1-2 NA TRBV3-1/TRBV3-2 TGTGCCAGCAGCCAACAATTTCGACAGGCCTATGGCTACACCTTC CASSQQFRQAYGYTF
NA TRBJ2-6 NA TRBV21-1 TGTGCCAGCAATCCTGCCCTGGGGACCAACGTCCTGACTTTC CASNPALGTNVLTF